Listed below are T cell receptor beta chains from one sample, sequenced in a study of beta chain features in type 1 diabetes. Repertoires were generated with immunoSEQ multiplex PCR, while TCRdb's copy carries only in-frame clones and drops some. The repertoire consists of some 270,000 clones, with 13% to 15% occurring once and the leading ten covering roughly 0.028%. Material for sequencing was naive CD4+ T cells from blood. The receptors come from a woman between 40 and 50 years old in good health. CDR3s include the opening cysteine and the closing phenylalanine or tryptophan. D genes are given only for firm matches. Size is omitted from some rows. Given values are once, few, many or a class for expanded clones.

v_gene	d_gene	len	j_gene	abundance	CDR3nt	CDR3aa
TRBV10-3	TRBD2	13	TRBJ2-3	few	TGTGCCGTAGGACTAGCGGGTTCAGATACGCAGTATTTT	CAVGLAGSDTQYF
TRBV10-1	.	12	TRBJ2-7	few	TGCGCCAGCAGTGACCCGGGATACGAGCAGTACTTC	CASSDPGYEQYF
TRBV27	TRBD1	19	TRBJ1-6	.	TGTGCCAGCAGTTGGGGGGGGGCAGGGGGCGCGCCCTATAATTCACCCCTCCACTTT	CASSWGGAGGAPYNSPLHF
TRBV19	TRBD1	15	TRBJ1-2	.	TGTGCCAGTATTAAAGGGGGACAGGGGACCTATGGCTACACCTTC	CASIKGGQGTYGYTF
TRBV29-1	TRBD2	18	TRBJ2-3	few	TGCAGCGTTTTGGTGCTAGCGGGGGGCGATTTCAGCACAGATACGCAGTATTTT	CSVLVLAGGDFSTDTQYF
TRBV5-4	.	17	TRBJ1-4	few	TGTGCCAGCAGCTCGACCGATTTGGCGGTTGACAATGAAAAACTGTTTTTT	CASSSTDLAVDNEKLFF
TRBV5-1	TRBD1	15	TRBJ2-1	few	TGCGCCAGCAGCTTCGCGGGACAGGGTGTTGATGAGCAGTTCTTC	CASSFAGQGVDEQFF
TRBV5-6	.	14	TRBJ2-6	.	TGTGCCAGCAGTTGGGGAGCAGGGGCCAACGTCCTGACTTTC	CASSWGAGANVLTF
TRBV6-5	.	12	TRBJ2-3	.	TGTGCCAGCAGTCAACCACAGAGTACGCAGTATTTT	CASSQPQSTQYF
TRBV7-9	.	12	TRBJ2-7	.	TGTGCCAGCAGCCTGCAGGGTGACGAGCAGTACTTC	CASSLQGDEQYF
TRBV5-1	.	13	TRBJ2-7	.	TGCGCCAGCAGCTTAGCGGTTACCTACGAGCAGTACTTC	CASSLAVTYEQYF
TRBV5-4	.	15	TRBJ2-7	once	TGTGCCAGCAGCCCCCGACAGGCCGCCCTTTACGAGCAGTACTTC	CASSPRQAALYEQYF
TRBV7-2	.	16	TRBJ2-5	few	TGTGCCAGCAGCTCCGTGCAGGGGGGCCCGGGTGGGACCCAGTACTTC	CASSSVQGGPGGTQYF
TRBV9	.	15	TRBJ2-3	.	TGTGCCAGCAGCGTAAGGGGGACCCCCACAGATACGCAGTATTTT	CASSVRGTPTDTQYF
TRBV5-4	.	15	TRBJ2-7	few	TGTGCCAGCAGCTTGCCCAGGGGGGCCTCCTACGAGCAGTACTTC	CASSLPRGASYEQYF
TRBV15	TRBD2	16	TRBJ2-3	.	TGTGCCACCAGCAGAGAAGCGGGGGCAAGGACAGATACGCAGTATTTT	CATSREAGARTDTQYF
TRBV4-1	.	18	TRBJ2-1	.	TGCGCCAGCAGCCAAGAAGGCGGAGCGGCGGTGATCTACAATGAGCAGTTCTTC	CASSQEGGAAVIYNEQFF
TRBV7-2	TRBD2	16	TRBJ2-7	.	TGTGCCAGCAGCCTTAGAAGCGGGGGAAGCTCCTACGAGCAGTACTTC	CASSLRSGGSSYEQYF
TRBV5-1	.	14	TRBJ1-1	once	TGCGCCAGCAGCCCACGAGGGGCGGGGGTCCAAGCTTTCTTT	CASSPRGAGVQAFF
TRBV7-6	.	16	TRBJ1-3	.	TGTGCCAGCAGCCCGCTAACAGGGCTAAAGGGAAACACCATATATTTT	CASSPLTGLKGNTIYF
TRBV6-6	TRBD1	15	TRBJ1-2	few	TGTGCCAGCAGTTCGCCGGGGACAGGGGGGTATGGCTACACCTTC	CASSSPGTGGYGYTF
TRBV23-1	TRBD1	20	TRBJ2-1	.	TGCGCCAGCAGTCAAAACTCACCGGGACAGGGAGCCCCCCCACACAATGAGCAGTTCTTC	CASSQNSPGQGAPPHNEQFF
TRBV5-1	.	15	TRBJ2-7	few	TGCGCCAGCAGCTCACCCACCGGGAGCCCCTACGAGCAGTACTTC	CASSSPTGSPYEQYF
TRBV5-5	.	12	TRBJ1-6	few	TGTGCCAGCAGCACCTACGATTCACCCCTCCACTTT	CASSTYDSPLHF
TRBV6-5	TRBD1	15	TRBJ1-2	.	TGTGCCAGCAGTTCACCGGCCGGGACAGATTATGGCTACACCTTC	CASSSPAGTDYGYTF
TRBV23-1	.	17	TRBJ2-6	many	TGCGCCAGCAGGATCAGGGAAACAGGGTCTGGGGCCAACGTCCTGACTTTC	CASRIRETGSGANVLTF
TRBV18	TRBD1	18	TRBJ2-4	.	TGTGCCAGCTCACTTATCATGGGGACAGGGGAAGCCAAAAACATTCAGTACTTC	CASSLIMGTGEAKNIQYF
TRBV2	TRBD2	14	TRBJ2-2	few	TGTGCCAGCAGGCTAGCGGGGGGGTCCGGGGAGCTGTTTTTT	CASRLAGGSGELFF
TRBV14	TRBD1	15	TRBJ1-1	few	TGTGCCAGCAGCCCCCCGACAGGGGGCTGGGGTGAAGCTTTCTTT	CASSPPTGGWGEAFF
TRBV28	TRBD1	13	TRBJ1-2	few	TGTGCCAGCAGTTTCACAGGGGACTATGGCTACACCTTC	CASSFTGDYGYTF
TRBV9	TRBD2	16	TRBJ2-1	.	TGTGCCAGCAGCGTAGGGGCTAGCGGGAGATACAATGAGCAGTTCTTC	CASSVGASGRYNEQFF
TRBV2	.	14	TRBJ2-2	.	TGTGCCAGCATCGAGGGGGTGAACACCGGGGAGCTGTTTTTT	CASIEGVNTGELFF
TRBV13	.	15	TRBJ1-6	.	TGTGCCAGCAGCGGTCTCGGTACAGTTGGTTCACCCCTCCACTTT	CASSGLGTVGSPLHF
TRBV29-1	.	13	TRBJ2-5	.	TGCAGCGTTGAAGACCCCTCGCGGGAGACCCAGTACTTC	CSVEDPSRETQYF
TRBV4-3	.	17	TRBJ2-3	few	TGCGCCAGCATGCCGCAAGAACAAGACACTAGCACAGATACGCAGTATTTT	CASMPQEQDTSTDTQYF
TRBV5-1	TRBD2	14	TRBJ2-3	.	TGCGCCAGCAGTGGAGGGACTAATTCAGATACGCAGTATTTT	CASSGGTNSDTQYF